A selection of T cell receptor beta chains follows, all from one sample in a study of T cells in Graves' hyperthyroidism and ophthalmopathy. TCRdb passed the multiplex PCR reads through MiXCR, listing each CDR3 protein once. The sample lists fewer than 500,000 distinct CDR3 sequences; around 15% were seen once. The sequenced material came from blood. These receptors came from a young man with Graves' ophthalmopathy. Both conserved end residues are part of each CDR3. D genes are given only for firm matches. Clone size is shown for a subset of rows, as once, few, many or a class of expanded clone.

>TRBJ2-7|TRBV20-1|TRBD2|many
CSAGSGMLYEQYF
TGCAGTGCTGGTAGCGGGATGCTTTACGAGCAGTACTTC
>TRBJ1-2|TRBV5-1|.|many
CASSLGRQDYGYTF
TGCGCCAGCAGCCTGGGGAGACAGGACTATGGCTACACCTTC
>TRBJ2-7|TRBV4-1|.|many
CASSQDVRAYEQYF
TGCGCCAGCAGCCAAGATGTCAGGGCCTACGAGCAGTACTTC
>TRBJ2-2|TRBV5-6|.|few
CASSVIEGPGELFF
TGTGCCAGCAGCGTTATTGAGGGCCCCGGGGAGCTGTTTTTT
>TRBJ2-5|TRBV20-1|TRBD2|many
CSAESSGLASGTQYF
TGCAGTGCCGAATCCTCGGGACTAGCATCGGGGACCCAGTACTTC
>TRBJ1-4|TRBV20-1|.|.
CSARHYNEKLFF
TGCAGTGCTAGACACTATAATGAAAAACTGTTTTTT
>TRBJ2-3|TRBV20-1|.|many
CSATRGTHGLPDTQYF
TGCAGTGCTACCAGGGGCACCCACGGGCTACCAGATACGCAGTATTTT
>TRBJ2-1|TRBV3-1|.|.
CASRGPNVKAYNEQFF
TGTGCCAGCCGCGGGCCAAATGTAAAGGCCTACAATGAGCAGTTCTTC
>TRBJ1-3|TRBV24-1|TRBD1|.
CATSPGTGDGNTIYF
TGTGCCACCAGTCCCGGGACAGGGGACGGAAACACCATATATTTT
>TRBJ1-2|TRBV2|.|many
CASSSGGGGYGYTF
TGTGCCAGCAGTTCGGGTGGTGGTGGCTATGGCTACACCTTC
>TRBJ2-7|TRBV5-8|TRBD1|many
CASSQQGHTYEQYF
TGTGCCAGCAGCCAACAGGGGCATACCTACGAGCAGTACTTC
>TRBJ2-7|TRBV7-2|.|.
CASGEDRTYEQYF
TGTGCCAGCGGCGAGGACAGAACCTACGAGCAGTACTTC
>TRBJ1-5|TRBV6-2/TRBV6-3|TRBD1|.
CASTLGQGNQPQHF
TGTGCCAGCACCCTAGGACAGGGCAATCAGCCCCAGCATTTT
>TRBJ1-1|TRBV25-1|TRBD1|few
CASGGTVEAFF
TGTGCCAGCGGCGGGACAGTTGAAGCTTTCTTT
>TRBJ1-5|TRBV19|.|few
CASSYVTYSNQPQHF
TGTGCCAGTAGTTATGTAACCTATAGCAATCAGCCCCAGCATTTT
>TRBJ1-3|TRBV13|TRBD1|.
CASSPWDSSGNTIYF
TGTGCCAGCAGTCCCTGGGACAGCTCTGGAAACACCATATATTTT
>TRBJ2-1|TRBV12-3/TRBV12-4|TRBD1|.
CASSSTGTGRLNEQFF
TGTGCCAGCAGTTCCACCGGGACAGGGAGGCTTAATGAGCAGTTCTTC
>TRBJ2-1|TRBV27|.|many
CASSTRKGNEQFF
TGTGCCAGCAGTACCAGGAAAGGGAATGAGCAGTTCTTC
>TRBJ2-5|TRBV10-3|TRBD2|few
CAISEPPSGRARETQYF
TGTGCCATCAGTGAGCCACCTAGCGGGAGGGCCCGAGAGACCCAGTACTTC
>TRBJ1-2|TRBV3-1|.|many
CASSMSWTSVYGYTF
TGTGCCAGCAGCATGTCCTGGACGTCCGTCTATGGCTACACCTTC
>TRBJ2-6|TRBV10-2|.|few
CASTGGGGSGANVLTF
TGCGCCAGCACTGGAGGGGGAGGGTCTGGGGCCAACGTCCTGACTTTC
>TRBJ2-7|TRBV6-6|.|few
CASSYSKSSYEQYF
TGTGCCAGCAGTTACTCAAAGAGCTCCTACGAGCAGTACTTC
>TRBJ2-1|TRBV19|.|.
CASSIGAGGDEQFF
TGTGCCAGTAGTATAGGGGCCGGCGGCGATGAGCAGTTCTTC
>TRBJ2-1|TRBV5-1|.|many
CASSPGLRGGSYNEQFF
TGCGCCAGCAGCCCGGGACTCAGGGGGGGGTCCTACAATGAGCAGTTCTTC
>TRBJ2-7|TRBV25-1|.|few
CASSEGMETYEQYF
TGTGCCAGCAGTGAAGGGATGGAAACCTACGAGCAGTACTTC
>TRBJ1-5|TRBV5-1|.|many
CASSLQGQGGEPQHF
TGCGCCAGCAGCTTGCAAGGGCAGGGTGGGGAGCCCCAGCATTTT
>TRBJ2-1|TRBV7-7|.|many
CASSRAASYNEQFF
TGTGCTAGCAGCCGAGCGGCATCCTACAATGAGCAGTTCTTC
>TRBJ2-5|TRBV9|TRBD2|.
CASSAGTSGSLGTQYF
TGTGCCAGCAGTGCCGGGACTAGCGGGAGCCTTGGGACCCAGTACTTC
>TRBJ2-4|TRBV11-3|.|.
CASSSVDIQYF
TGTGCCAGCAGTTCGGTGGACATTCAGTACTTC
>TRBJ1-2|TRBV10-3|.|many
CAVTGDYGYTF
TGTGCCGTAACAGGAGACTATGGCTACACCTTC
>TRBJ2-2|TRBV6-1|.|.
CASSLPMTDVGTGELFF
TGTGCCAGCAGCCTTCCGATGACTGACGTAGGCACCGGGGAGCTGTTTTTT
>TRBJ1-5|TRBV28|TRBD1|many
CASSSGQDNQPQHF
TGTGCCAGCAGTTCCGGACAGGACAATCAGCCCCAGCATTTT
>TRBJ2-2|TRBV4-1|.|.
CASKEGNTGELFF
TGCGCCAGTAAGGAGGGGAACACCGGGGAGCTGTTTTTT
>TRBJ2-6|TRBV20-1|.|many
CSAPPIGAGANVLTF
TGCAGTGCCCCCCCAATCGGGGCTGGGGCCAACGTCCTGACTTTC
>TRBJ2-7|TRBV5-1|TRBD1|many
CASSLVGQAPYEQYF
TGCGCCAGCAGCTTGGTAGGACAGGCTCCCTACGAGCAGTACTTC
>TRBJ1-1|TRBV20-1|.|many
CSARAVSGEAEAFF
TGCAGTGCTAGAGCAGTATCAGGGGAGGCTGAAGCTTTCTTT
>TRBJ2-3|TRBV7-9|.|many
CASSWRDPSKDTQYF
TGTGCCAGCAGCTGGCGGGACCCGTCCAAAGATACGCAGTATTTT